This T cell receptor beta chain is drawn from a study of cytomegalovirus exposure and HLA in healthy donors. Study at large: When 300 to 500 donors were genotyped, around 77% of them were found to fall in the Caucasian-associated ancestry cluster. Overall study findings and caveats: Later, an analysis showed that TCR beta chains associated with HLA were more clonally expanded than others that were equally common.

Concerning this clone itself: No antigen is known for it.

V was clipped by 5 bases and J by 5 bases; unmatched bases: 18. CDR3 length: 18 amino acids. Germline V lookup: CDR1 ENHRY, CDR2 SYGVKD. The donors comprised healthy bone marrow donors. The PCR employed 60 Vbeta primers together with 13 Jbeta primers. TCRdb's copy holds only in-frame clones and misses some; the assay was immunoSEQ multiplex PCR. This sample has some 160,000 clones; around 77% occur once, and the top ten carry 1.5% to 2%. Sequencing was performed on PBMCs. The rearrangement links TRBV10-3 to TRBJ2-7; 10 bases agree with TRBD1. This clonotype was sampled from a woman under 40 in good health and CMV-seronegative. CDR3 coding DNA: TGTGCCATCAGTCTTCTCGTCCAAACCGGGACAGGGGCCGACGAGCAGTACTTC. This codes for CAISLLVQTGTGADEQYF.